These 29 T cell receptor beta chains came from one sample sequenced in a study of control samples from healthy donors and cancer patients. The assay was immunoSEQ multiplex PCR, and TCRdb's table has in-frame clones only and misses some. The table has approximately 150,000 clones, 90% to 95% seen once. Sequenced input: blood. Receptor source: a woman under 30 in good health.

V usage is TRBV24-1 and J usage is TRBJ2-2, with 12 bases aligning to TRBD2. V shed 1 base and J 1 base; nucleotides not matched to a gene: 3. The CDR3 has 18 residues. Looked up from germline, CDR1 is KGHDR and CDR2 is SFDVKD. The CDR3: CATSDLPGLAGNTGELFF. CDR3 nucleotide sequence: TGTGCCACCAGTGATTTACCGGGACTAGCGGGGAACACCGGGGAGCTGTTTTTT.

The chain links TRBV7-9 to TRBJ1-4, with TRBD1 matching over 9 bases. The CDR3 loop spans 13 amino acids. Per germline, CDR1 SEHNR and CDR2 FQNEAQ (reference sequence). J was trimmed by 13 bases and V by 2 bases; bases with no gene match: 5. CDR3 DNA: TGTGCCAGCAGCTTACCGGGACAGGGTAGACTGTTTTTT. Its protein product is CASSLPGQGRLFF.

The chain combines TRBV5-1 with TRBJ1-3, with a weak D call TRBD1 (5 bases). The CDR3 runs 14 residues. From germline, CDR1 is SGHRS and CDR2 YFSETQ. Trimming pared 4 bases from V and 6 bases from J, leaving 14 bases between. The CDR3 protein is CASSTSGEENTIYF. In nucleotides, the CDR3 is TGCGCCAGCAGCACCTCGGGGGAGGAAAACACCATATATTTT.

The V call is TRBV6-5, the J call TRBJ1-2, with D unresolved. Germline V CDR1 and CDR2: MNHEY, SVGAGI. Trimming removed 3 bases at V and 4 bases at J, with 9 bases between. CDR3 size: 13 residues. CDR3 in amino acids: CASSYAGFYGYTF. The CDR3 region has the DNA TGTGCCAGCAGTTATGCGGGATTCTATGGCTACACCTTC.

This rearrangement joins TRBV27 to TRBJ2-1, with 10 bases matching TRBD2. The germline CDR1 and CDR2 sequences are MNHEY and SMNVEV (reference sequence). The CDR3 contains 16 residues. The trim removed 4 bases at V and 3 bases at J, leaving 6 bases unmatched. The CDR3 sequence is CASSSGTSVHYNEQFF. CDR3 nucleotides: TGTGCCAGCAGTTCCGGGACTAGCGTCCACTACAATGAGCAGTTCTTC.

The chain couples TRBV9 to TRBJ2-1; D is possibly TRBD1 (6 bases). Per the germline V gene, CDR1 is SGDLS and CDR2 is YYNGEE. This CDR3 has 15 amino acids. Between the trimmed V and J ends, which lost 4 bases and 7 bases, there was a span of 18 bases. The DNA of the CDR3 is TGTGCCAGCAGCCCCGAGCCGGGCCAGGGGAATGAGCAGTTCTTC. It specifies CASSPEPGQGNEQFF. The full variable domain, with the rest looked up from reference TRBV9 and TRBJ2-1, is DSGVTQTPKHLITATGQRVTLRCSPRSGDLSVYWYQQSLDQGLQFLIQYYNGEERAKGNILERFSAQQFPDLHSELNLSSLELGDSALYFCASSPEPGQGNEQFFGPGTRLTVL.

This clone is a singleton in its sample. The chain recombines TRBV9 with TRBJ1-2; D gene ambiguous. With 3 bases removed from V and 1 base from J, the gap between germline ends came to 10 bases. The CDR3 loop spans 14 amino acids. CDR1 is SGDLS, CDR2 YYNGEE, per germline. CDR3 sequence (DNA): TGTGCCAGCAGCGCCGCCGGCCGTAACTATGGCTACACCTTC. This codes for CASSAAGRNYGYTF.

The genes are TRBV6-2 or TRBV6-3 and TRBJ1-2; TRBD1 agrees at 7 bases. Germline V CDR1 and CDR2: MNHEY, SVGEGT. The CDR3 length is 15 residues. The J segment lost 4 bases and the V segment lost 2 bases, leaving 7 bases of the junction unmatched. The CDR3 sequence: CASSYGGGPSYGYTF. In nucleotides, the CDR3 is TGTGCCAGCAGTTACGGAGGGGGCCCATCCTATGGCTACACCTTC.

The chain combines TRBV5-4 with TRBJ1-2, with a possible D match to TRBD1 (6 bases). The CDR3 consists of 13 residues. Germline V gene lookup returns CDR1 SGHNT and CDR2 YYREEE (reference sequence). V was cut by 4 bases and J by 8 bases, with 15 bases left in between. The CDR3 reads CASSPGQSRGYTF. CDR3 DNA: TGTGCCAGCAGCCCCGGACAGAGCAGGGGCTACACCTTC. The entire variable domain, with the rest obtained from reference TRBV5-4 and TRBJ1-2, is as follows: ETGVTQSPTHLIKTRGQQVTLRCSSQSGHNTVSWYQQALGQGPQFIFQYYREEENGRGNFPPRFSGLQFPNYSSELNVNALELDDSALYLCASSPGQSRGYTFGSGTRLTVV.

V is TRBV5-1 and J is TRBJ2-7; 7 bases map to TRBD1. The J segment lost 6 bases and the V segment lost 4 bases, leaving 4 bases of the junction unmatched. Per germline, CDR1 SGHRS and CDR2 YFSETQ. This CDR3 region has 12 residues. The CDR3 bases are TGCGCCAGCAGCGTGGACAGGCGCGAGCAGTACTTC. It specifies CASSVDRREQYF.

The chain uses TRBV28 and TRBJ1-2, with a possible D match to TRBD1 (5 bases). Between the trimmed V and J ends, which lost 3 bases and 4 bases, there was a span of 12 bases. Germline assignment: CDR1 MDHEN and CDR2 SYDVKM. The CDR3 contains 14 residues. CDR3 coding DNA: TGTGCCAGCAGTTTCATGGGGGTTCGCTATGGCTACACCTTC. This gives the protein CASSFMGVRYGYTF.

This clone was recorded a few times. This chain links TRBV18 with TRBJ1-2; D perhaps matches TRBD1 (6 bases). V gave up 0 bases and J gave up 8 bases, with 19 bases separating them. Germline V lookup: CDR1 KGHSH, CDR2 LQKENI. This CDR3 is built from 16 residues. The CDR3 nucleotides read TGTGCCAGCTCACCACCGGGGCAGGGGACTCTTGACGGCTACACCTTC. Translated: CASSPPGQGTLDGYTF.

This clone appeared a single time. CDR3 coding DNA: TGTGCCAGCAGCTTAGGGGGGGCGCGGAATGAAGCTTTCTTT. Protein sequence: CASSLGGARNEAFF. The V and J genes are TRBV7-2 and TRBJ1-1; tentative D call: TRBD1 (6 bases). Trimming pared 1 base from V and 7 bases from J, leaving 13 bases between. The length of the CDR3 is 14 residues. Germline V CDR1 and CDR2: SGHTA, FQGNSA.

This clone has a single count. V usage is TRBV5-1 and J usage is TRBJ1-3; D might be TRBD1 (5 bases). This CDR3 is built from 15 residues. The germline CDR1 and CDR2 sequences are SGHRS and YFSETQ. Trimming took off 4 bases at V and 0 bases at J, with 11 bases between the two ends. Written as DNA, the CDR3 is TGCGCCAGCAGCCCGACAGTTTACTCTGGAAACACCATATATTTT. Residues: CASSPTVYSGNTIYF.

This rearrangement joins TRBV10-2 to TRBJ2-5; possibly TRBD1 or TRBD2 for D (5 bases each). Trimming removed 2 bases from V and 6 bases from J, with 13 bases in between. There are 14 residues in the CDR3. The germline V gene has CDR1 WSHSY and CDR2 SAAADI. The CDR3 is CASSEAGRAKTQYF. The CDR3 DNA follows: TGCGCCAGCAGTGAGGCGGGCAGGGCAAAGACCCAGTACTTC.

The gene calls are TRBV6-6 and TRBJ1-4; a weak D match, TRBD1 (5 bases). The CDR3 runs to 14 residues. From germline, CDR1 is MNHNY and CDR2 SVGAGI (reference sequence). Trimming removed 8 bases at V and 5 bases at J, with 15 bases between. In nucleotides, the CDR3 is TGTGCCAGCGGTGGGGGAAACATAAATGAAAAACTGTTTTTT. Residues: CASGGGNINEKLFF.

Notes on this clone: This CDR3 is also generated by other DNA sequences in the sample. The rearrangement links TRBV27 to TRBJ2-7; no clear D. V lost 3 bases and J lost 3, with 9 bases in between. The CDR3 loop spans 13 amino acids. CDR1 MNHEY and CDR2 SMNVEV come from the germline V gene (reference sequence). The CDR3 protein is CASSLSSGYEQYF. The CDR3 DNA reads TGTGCCAGCAGTTTGTCTAGTGGCTACGAGCAGTACTTC.

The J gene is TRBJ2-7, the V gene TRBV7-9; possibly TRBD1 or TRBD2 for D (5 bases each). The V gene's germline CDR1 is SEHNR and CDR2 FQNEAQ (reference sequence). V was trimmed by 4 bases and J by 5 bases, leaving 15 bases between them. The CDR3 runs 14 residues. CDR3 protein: CASSSRDGRNEQYF. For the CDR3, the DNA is TGTGCCAGCAGCTCAAGGGACGGCCGGAACGAGCAGTACTTC.

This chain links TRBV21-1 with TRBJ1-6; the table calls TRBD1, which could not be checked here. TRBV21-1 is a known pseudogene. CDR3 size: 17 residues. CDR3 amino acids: CASSRFPDRKFNSPLHF. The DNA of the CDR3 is TGTGCCAGCAGCAGATTTCCCGACAGAAAATTTAATTCACCCCTCCACTTT.

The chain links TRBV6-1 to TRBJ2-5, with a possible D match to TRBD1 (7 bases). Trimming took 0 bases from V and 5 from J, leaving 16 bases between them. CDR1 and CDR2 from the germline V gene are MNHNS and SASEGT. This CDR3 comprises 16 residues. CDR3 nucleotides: TGTGCCAGCAGTGAAGCGCTCGGCCAGGGGGGCGAGACCCAGTACTTC. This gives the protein CASSEALGQGGETQYF.

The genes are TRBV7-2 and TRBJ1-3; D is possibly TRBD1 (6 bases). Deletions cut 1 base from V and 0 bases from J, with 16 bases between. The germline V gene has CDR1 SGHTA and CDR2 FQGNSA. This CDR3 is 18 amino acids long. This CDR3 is CASSLGGRGHLSGNTIYF. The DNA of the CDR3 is TGTGCCAGCAGCTTAGGGGGCCGGGGACACCTCTCTGGAAACACCATATATTTT.

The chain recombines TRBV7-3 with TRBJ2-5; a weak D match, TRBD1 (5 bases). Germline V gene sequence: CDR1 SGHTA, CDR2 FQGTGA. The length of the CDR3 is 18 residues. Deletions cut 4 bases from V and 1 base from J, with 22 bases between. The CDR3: CASSYPRTPQWVQETQYF. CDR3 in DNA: TGTGCCAGCAGCTACCCCCGGACACCCCAATGGGTCCAAGAGACCCAGTACTTC.

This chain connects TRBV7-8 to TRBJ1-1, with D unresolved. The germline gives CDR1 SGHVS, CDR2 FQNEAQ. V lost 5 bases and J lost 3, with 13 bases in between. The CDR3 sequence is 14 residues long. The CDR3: CASSVDELDTEAFF. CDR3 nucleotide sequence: TGTGCCAGCAGCGTCGACGAATTAGACACTGAAGCTTTCTTT.

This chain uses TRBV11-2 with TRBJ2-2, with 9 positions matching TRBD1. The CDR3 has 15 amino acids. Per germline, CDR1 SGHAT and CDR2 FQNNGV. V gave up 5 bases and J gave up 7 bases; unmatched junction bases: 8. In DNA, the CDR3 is TGTGCCAGCAGCCGCCGAAGACAGGGGGGCGGGGAGCTGTTTTTT. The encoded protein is CASSRRRQGGGELFF.

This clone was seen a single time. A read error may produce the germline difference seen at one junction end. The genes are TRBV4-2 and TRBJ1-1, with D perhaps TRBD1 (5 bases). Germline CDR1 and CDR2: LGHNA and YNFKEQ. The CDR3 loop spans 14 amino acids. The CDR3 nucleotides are TGTGCCAGCAGCCACGAAAGGGGAAACAGTGAAGCTTTCTTT. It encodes CASSHERGNSEAFF.

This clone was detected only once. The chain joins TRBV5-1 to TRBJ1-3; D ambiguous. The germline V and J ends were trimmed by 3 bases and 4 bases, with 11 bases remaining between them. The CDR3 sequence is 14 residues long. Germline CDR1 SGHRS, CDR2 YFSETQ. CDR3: CASSSGQVGNTIYF. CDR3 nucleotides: TGCGCCAGCAGCTCAGGTCAGGTCGGAAACACCATATATTTT.

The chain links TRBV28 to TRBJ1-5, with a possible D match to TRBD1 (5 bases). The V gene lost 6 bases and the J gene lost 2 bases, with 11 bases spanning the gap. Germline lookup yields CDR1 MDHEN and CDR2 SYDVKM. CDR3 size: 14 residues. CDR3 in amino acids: CASRTQGGNQPQHF. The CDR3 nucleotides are TGTGCCAGCAGAACCCAGGGAGGCAATCAGCCCCAGCATTTT.

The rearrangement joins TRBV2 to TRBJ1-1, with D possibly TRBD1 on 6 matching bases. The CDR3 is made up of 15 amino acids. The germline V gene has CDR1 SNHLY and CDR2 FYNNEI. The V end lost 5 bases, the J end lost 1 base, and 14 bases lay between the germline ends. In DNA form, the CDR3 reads TGTGCCAGCAGTCAAGGGGGTACGTGGAACACTGAAGCTTTCTTT. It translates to CASSQGGTWNTEAFF.

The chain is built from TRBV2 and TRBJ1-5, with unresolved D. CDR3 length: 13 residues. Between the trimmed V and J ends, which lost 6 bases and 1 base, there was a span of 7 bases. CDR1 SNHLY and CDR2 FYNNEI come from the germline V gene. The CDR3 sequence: CASRDRSNQPQHF. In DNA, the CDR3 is TGTGCCAGCAGAGATAGGAGCAATCAGCCCCAGCATTTT.